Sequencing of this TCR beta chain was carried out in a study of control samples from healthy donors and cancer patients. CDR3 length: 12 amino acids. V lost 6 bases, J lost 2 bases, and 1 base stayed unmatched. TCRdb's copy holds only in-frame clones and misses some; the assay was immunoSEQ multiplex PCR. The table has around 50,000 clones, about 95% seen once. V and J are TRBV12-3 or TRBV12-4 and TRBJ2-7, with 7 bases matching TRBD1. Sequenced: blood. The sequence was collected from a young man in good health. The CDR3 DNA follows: TGTGCCAGCAGACAGGGGACCTACGAGCAGTACTTC. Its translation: CASRQGTYEQYF.